This T cell receptor beta chain came from a study of cytomegalovirus exposure and HLA in healthy donors. Across the whole study: A subsequent analysis reported that the roughly 120 validation repertoires were produced on the same platform that had also been used for the 600 to 800 first-cohort repertoires.

Trimming removed 0 bases from V and 2 bases from J, with 6 bases in between. This CDR3 has 15 residues. CDR1 is SGHNT and CDR2 is YYREEE in the germline V gene (reference sequence). Broader study findings: In vitro confirmation showed a few CMV-associated chains to be CMV antigen specific. The classifier was said to identify cytomegalovirus status with high specificity and sensitivity. Some public TCRs appeared in many individuals, while most sequences were rare.

Of note for this clone: The target antigen is unknown.

Data came from immunoSEQ multiplex PCR; TCRdb stores just in-frame clones and leaves some out. The profile covers 100,000 to 150,000 clones, with approximately 92% appearing a single time and around 1.1% taken by the ten largest. The rearrangement uses TRBV5-4 and TRBJ2-6, with D unresolved. The specimen was PBMCs. The TCR comes from a woman younger than 30 in good health and CMV-seronegative. In DNA, the CDR3 is TGTGCCAGCAGCTTGGACCTAGCTGGGGCCAACGTCCTGACTTTC. It translates to CASSLDLAGANVLTF.